One and the same sample provided the 25 T cell receptor beta chains below, sequenced in a study of blood T cells in healthy people across ages. Then a second PCR, running roughly 6 to 12 cycles, was carried out with a sample-barcoded 5' primer and a J-beta primer mix. TCRdb processed the 5' RACE reads anew with MiXCR; each CDR3 protein has one entry. The sample gives 1.5 million to 2 million distinct CDR3 sequences, roughly 50% of which show up once; over 2% is in the top ten. The specimen was blood. All receptors derive from a woman aged 40 to 50 in good health.

The J gene is TRBJ2-1, the V gene TRBV20-1; possible D gene TRBD1, 6 bases. V was trimmed by 6 bases and J by 7 bases, leaving 25 bases between them. This CDR3 has 16 amino acids. Germline V gene sequence: CDR1 DFQATT, CDR2 SNEGSKA (reference sequence). The CDR3 nucleotides read TGCAGTGCCACCAGGCCCCGCGACAGGTTGGGGAATGAGCAGTTCTTC. This encodes CSATRPRDRLGNEQFF.

The chain has TRBV15 and TRBJ1-5, with 8 nucleotides matching TRBD1. After removal of 2 bases from V and 2 bases from J, the junction contained 17 bases not matched to a gene. Germline V gene sequence: CDR1 LNHNV, CDR2 YYDKDF (reference sequence). The CDR3 totals 20 residues. The CDR3 DNA is TGTGCCACCAGCAGACCGGTGGGCAGGGGGCGAAATATTGGCAATCAGCCCCAGCATTTT. Its protein is CATSRPVGRGRNIGNQPQHF.

The chain uses TRBV5-1 and TRBJ2-1; TRBD1 is a possible D gene (6 bases). The closer fit of TRBJ2-7 to the DNA end suggests the J call may be wrong. In germline, CDR1 is SGHRS, CDR2 YFSETQ. This CDR3 comprises 15 residues. CDR3 nucleotides: TGCGCCAGCAGCTTGGATACAGGGCAATACAATGAGCAGTACTTC. Translated: CASSLDTGQYNEQYF.

As DNA, the CDR3 is TGTGCCAGCAGCCCCGGACTAGCGGGGTTAAATGAGCAGTACTTC. It specifies CASSPGLAGLNEQYF. The V gene is TRBV14, the J gene TRBJ2-5; 12 nucleotides match TRBD2. From germline, CDR1 is SGHDN and CDR2 FVKESK. Trimming removed 4 bases from V and 11 bases from J; junction bases left unmatched: 11. The CDR3 is 15 residues long.

The rearrangement uses TRBV14 and TRBJ2-4, with D possibly being TRBD1 (6 bases). CDR3 length equals 15 residues. The germline V gene encodes CDR1 SGHDN and CDR2 FVKESK. V was pared by 0 bases and J by 3 bases, with 9 bases between. The CDR3 DNA follows: TGTGCCAGCAGCCAAGAAGGGGGTATCAAAAACATTCAGTACTTC. Its translation: CASSQEGGIKNIQYF.

This clonotype occurred a few times. The rearrangement uses TRBV20-1 and TRBJ2-5, with D possibly being TRBD1 or TRBD2 (6 bases each). There are 15 residues in the CDR3. Per the germline V gene, CDR1 is DFQATT and CDR2 is SNEGSKA (reference sequence). V was shortened by 1 base and J by 1 base, with 13 bases between the two germline ends. The CDR3 region has the DNA TGCAGTGCTAGAGCGGGGGCGGACCCCCAAGAGACCCAGTACTTC. Its protein is CSARAGADPQETQYF.

CDR3 in DNA: TGTGCTACACCCGCTAAGCGCCACGAGTACAATGAGCAGTACTTC. This translates into CATPAKRHEYNEQYF. The chain couples TRBV24-1 to TRBJ2-1; D not certain. The J call could be wrong; TRBJ2-7 is a better fit for the DNA end. Germline V gene sequence: CDR1 KGHDR, CDR2 SFDVKD. This CDR3 spans 15 amino acids.

The chain is built from TRBV7-2 and TRBJ2-1; 9 nucleotides agree with TRBD2. The ends lost 3 bases at V and 6 bases at J; junction bases unmatched: 9. This CDR3 region has 16 residues. Germline values: CDR1 SGHTA, CDR2 FQGNSA. The CDR3 region has the DNA TGTGCCAGCAGCTTGACCGCGGGGGGGCGGGGCAATGAGCAGTTCTTC. Protein sequence: CASSLTAGGRGNEQFF.

The genes are TRBV12-3 or TRBV12-4 and TRBJ2-7; TRBD1 might be the D (6 bases). V lost 2 bases and J lost 5, with 13 bases in between. The CDR3 runs to 14 residues. The DNA of the CDR3 is TGTGCCAGCAGTTTAAGGGGGTTAACGGACGAGCAGTACTTC. Translated: CASSLRGLTDEQYF.

In this sample, this clonotype turned up a few times. This chain joins TRBV29-1 and TRBJ2-3, with TRBD1 matching 11 bases. The germline CDR1 and CDR2 sequences are SQVTM and ANQGSEA. The CDR3 totals 14 residues. After removal of 6 bases from V and 5 bases from J, the junction contained 7 bases not matched to a gene. The CDR3 protein is CSVARDRGRDTQYF. For the CDR3, the DNA is TGCAGCGTAGCCAGGGACAGGGGGAGAGATACGCAGTATTTT.

The chain has TRBV6-5 and TRBJ2-2; D remains unclear. The CDR3 is 15 residues long. Looked up from germline, CDR1 is MNHEY and CDR2 is SVGAGI. The V gene lost 0 bases and the J gene lost 5 bases, with 10 bases spanning the gap. Here the CDR3 DNA reads TGTGCCAGCAGTTACTCGAGTTTGGGGACCGGGGAGCTGTTTTTT. This translates into CASSYSSLGTGELFF.

The V gene is TRBV7-2, the J gene TRBJ2-5; D remains unclear. CDR1 is SGHTA and CDR2 is FQGNSA in the germline V gene. This CDR3 has 15 amino acids. Trimming took off 2 bases at V and 5 bases at J, with 15 bases between the two ends. CDR3 region: CASSLSEGPVETQYF. The CDR3 bases are TGTGCCAGCAGCTTATCTGAAGGACCTGTGGAGACCCAGTACTTC.

The chain links TRBV18 to TRBJ2-4; D remains unclear. The DNA end is more similar to TRBJ2-5, so the J call may be wrong. Germline assignment: CDR1 KGHSH and CDR2 LQKENI. The CDR3 sequence is 12 residues long. The CDR3 spells CASARYEETQYF. For the CDR3, the DNA is TGTGCCAGCGCACGATACGAAGAGACCCAGTACTTC.

This clonotype was seen a few times. The rearrangement joins TRBV6-1 to TRBJ1-5, with D maybe TRBD1 (5 bases). The germline gives CDR1 MNHNS, CDR2 SASEGT. The CDR3 has 15 amino acids. V lost 1 base, J lost 3 bases, and 10 bases lay in between. This CDR3 reads CASSEGAGFNQPQHF. The CDR3 coding sequence is TGTGCCAGCAGTGAAGGGGCAGGGTTCAATCAGCCCCAGCATTTT.

The chain employs TRBV5-1 and TRBJ2-7, with 9 bases that match TRBD2. Germline values: CDR1 SGHRS, CDR2 YFSETQ. The CDR3 is 15 amino acids. The V gene end was trimmed by 0 bases and the J gene end by 3 bases; junction bases not matched to a gene: 4. The CDR3 region has the DNA TGCGCCAGCAGCTTGGCTGCGGGGGGGAACTACGAGCAGTACTTC. The encoded protein is CASSLAAGGNYEQYF.

This clonotype has only one observation. The V and J genes are TRBV6-2 or TRBV6-3 and TRBJ2-1; a possible D gene is TRBD2 (7 bases). The V end lost 2 bases, the J end lost 5 bases, and 16 bases lay between the germline ends. Germline-derived CDR1 and CDR2 are MNHEY and SVGEGT. CDR3 length: 16 amino acids. CDR3: CASSYLAEGVNNEQFF. The CDR3 coding sequence is TGTGCCAGCAGTTACCTAGCGGAGGGGGTCAACAATGAGCAGTTCTTC.

Of note for this clonotype: Possible read error: a much larger clone is one base away. The chain combines TRBV9 with TRBJ2-1, with D uncertain. This CDR3 comprises 12 residues. The V gene lost 0 bases and the J gene lost 8 bases, with 6 bases spanning the gap. CDR1 is SGDLS and CDR2 is YYNGEE in the germline V gene. This chain's CDR3 is CASSVGVDEQFF. The CDR3 DNA sequence: TGTGCCAGCAGCGTAGGGGTAGATGAGCAGTTCTTC.

The chain is built from TRBV20-1 and TRBJ2-3; D unclear. CDR1 is DFQATT and CDR2 is SNEGSKA in the germline V gene (reference sequence). The CDR3 extends over 11 amino acids. V lost 8 bases, J lost 5 bases, and 11 bases lay in between. CDR3 in DNA: TGCAGTCCCTCCTCAGGAGATACGCAGTATTTT. Its translation is CSPSSGDTQYF.

The chain links TRBV2 to TRBJ2-5; D is undetermined. V dropped 8 bases and J dropped 7 bases, with 11 bases sitting between them. Germline V CDR1 and CDR2: SNHLY, FYNNEI. The CDR3 is 11 amino acids. The CDR3 bases are TGTGCCAGCGCCGTAAAGAGGACCCAGTACTTC. Translated, it gives CASAVKRTQYF.

This clonotype was picked up one time. V gene TRBV19 combines with J gene TRBJ2-7; D is perhaps TRBD2 (5 bases). Trimming took off 6 bases at V and 6 bases at J, with 18 bases between the two ends. This CDR3 has 14 residues. The germline V gene has CDR1 LNHDA and CDR2 SQIVND (reference sequence). As DNA, the CDR3 is TGTGCCAGTAGCCCCACCGCCGACTATTCCGAGCAGTACTTC. It translates to CASSPTADYSEQYF. Full variable domain (outside the CDR3, taken from reference TRBV19 and TRBJ2-7): DGGITQSPKYLFRKEGQNVTLSCEQNLNHDAMYWYRQDPGQGLRLIYYSQIVNDFQKGDIAEGYSVSREKKESFPLTVTSAQKNPTAFYLCASSPTADYSEQYFGPGTRLTVT.

The chain joins TRBV20-1 to TRBJ2-4; D may be TRBD1 (5 bases). The last part of the DNA fits TRBJ2-7 better; the J call may be wrong. Germline loops: CDR1 DFQATT, CDR2 SNEGSKA (reference sequence). The CDR3 runs 13 residues. CDR3 sequence reads: CSARGRSYYEQYF. The CDR3 bases are TGCAGTGCTAGGGGGCGGTCTTACTACGAGCAGTACTTC.

This chain links TRBV7-3 with TRBJ2-3; D call uncertain. This CDR3 is 15 amino acids long. The V end lost 1 base, the J end lost 0 bases, and 8 bases lay between the germline ends. The germline V gene has CDR1 SGHTA and CDR2 FQGTGA. CDR3 amino acids: CASSLMATSTDTQYF. The CDR3 nucleotides read TGTGCCAGCAGCTTAATGGCGACGAGCACAGATACGCAGTATTTT.

CDR3 sequence (DNA): TGCAGCGTTGACCGACCTCCGGGAAGGATCACTGAAGCTTTCTTT. This sequence encodes CSVDRPPGRITEAFF. The chain carries TRBV29-1 and TRBJ1-1; D gene uncertain. Germline CDR1 is SQVTM and CDR2 is ANQGSEA. Deletions cut 3 bases from V and 4 bases from J, with 18 bases between. The CDR3 length is 15 residues.

This clonotype was seen just once. The chain links TRBV12-3 or TRBV12-4 to TRBJ2-5; D gene unclear. The length of the CDR3 is 14 residues. V lost 11 bases, J lost 5 bases, and 21 bases lay in between. In nucleotides, the CDR3 is TGTGCCGGCACCAACTCGAACGCCAGGGAGACCCAGTACTTC. Amino acids: CAGTNSNARETQYF.

V is TRBV15 and J is TRBJ2-3; D ambiguous. In germline, CDR1 is LNHNV, CDR2 YYDKDF (reference sequence). The CDR3 is made up of 15 amino acids. Trimming shortened V by 0 bases and J by 2 bases, and 9 bases separated the two germline ends. CDR3 sequence: CATSREGQATDTQYF. CDR3 DNA: TGTGCCACCAGCAGAGAAGGGCAGGCCACAGATACGCAGTATTTT.